This T cell receptor beta chain was retrieved from a study of CD4+ T cells in melanoma. CDR3 length: 15 residues. J gave up 6 bases and V 4 bases, and 13 bases lay outside the gene matches. General study findings and limits: CD8+ T cell, macrophage and B cell function reportedly correlated with neoantigen-specific CD4+ T cells. Neoantigen-specific CD4+ T cells in melanoma reportedly had diverse differentiation states.

Produced via immunoSEQ multiplex PCR; TCRdb's table is partial and in-frame only. The sample carries some 10,000 clones, more than 65% recorded once. This clone was counted only a few times. The antigen remains unidentified. V and J are TRBV5-3 and TRBJ2-7, with 7 bases lining up with TRBD1. TRBV5-3 is reported as an ORF; its role is uncertain. The sequencing input was peripheral blood. The TCR comes from a human donor with melanoma. The CDR3: CARSIPGTDRREQYF. In DNA form, the CDR3 reads TGTGCCAGAAGCATTCCCGGGACAGACCGGCGCGAGCAGTACTTC.